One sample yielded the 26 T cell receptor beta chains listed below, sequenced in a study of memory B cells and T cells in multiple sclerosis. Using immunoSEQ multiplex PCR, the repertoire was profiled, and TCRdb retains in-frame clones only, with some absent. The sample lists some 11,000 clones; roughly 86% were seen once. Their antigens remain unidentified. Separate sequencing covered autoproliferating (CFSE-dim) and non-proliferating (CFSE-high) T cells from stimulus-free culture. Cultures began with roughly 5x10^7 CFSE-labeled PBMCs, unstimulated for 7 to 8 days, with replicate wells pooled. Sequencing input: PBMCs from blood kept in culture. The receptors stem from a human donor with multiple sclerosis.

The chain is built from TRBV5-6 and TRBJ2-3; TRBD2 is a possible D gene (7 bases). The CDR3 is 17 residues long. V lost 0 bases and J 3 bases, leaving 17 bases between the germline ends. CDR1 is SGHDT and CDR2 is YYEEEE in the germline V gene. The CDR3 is CASSLAFSGGQTDTQYF. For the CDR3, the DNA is TGTGCCAGCAGCTTGGCCTTTTCCGGGGGGCAGACAGATACGCAGTATTTT.

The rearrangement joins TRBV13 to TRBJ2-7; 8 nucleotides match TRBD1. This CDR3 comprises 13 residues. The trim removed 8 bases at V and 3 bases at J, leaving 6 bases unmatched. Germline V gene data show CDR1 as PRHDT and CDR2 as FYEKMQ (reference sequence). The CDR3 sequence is CASSGQAFYEQYF. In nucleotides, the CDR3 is TGTGCCAGCTCGGGACAGGCTTTCTACGAGCAGTACTTC.

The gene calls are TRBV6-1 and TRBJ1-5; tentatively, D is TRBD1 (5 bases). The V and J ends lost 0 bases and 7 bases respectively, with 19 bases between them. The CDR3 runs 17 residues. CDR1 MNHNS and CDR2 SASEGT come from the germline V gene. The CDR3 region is CASSEATQGIGYQPQHF. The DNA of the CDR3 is TGTGCCAGCAGTGAAGCCACCCAGGGCATCGGGTACCAGCCCCAGCATTTT.

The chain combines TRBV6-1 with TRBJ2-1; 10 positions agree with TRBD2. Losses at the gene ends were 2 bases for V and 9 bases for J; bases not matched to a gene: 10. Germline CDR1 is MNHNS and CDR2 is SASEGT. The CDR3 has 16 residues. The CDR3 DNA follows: TGTGCCAGCAGTGAACGGATCAGCGGGGGGGCCGCTGAGCAGTTCTTC. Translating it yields CASSERISGGAAEQFF.

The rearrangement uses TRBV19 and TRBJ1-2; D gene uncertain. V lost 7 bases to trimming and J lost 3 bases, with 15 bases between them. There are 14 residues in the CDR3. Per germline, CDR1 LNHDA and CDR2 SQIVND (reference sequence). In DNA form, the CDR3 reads TGTGCCAGTAAGGAAGGAGAGGTATACTATGGCTACACCTTC. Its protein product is CASKEGEVYYGYTF.

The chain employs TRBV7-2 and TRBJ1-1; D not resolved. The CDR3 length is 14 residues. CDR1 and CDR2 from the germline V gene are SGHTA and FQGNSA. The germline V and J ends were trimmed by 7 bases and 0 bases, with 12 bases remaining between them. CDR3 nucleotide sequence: TGTGCCAGCAAGACACCTAACCTGAACACTGAAGCTTTCTTT. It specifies CASKTPNLNTEAFF.

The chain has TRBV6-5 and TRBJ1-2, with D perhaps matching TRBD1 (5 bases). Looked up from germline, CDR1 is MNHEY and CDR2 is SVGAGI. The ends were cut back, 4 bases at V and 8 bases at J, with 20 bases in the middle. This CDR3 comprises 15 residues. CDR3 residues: CASSLSSWDGLGYTF. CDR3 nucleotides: TGTGCCAGCAGTTTATCCTCTTGGGACGGCTTGGGCTACACCTTC.

CDR3 bases: TGCGCCAGCAGCTCCTCACTGACAACTAATGAAAAACTGTTTTTT. This encodes CASSSSLTTNEKLFF. This sequence joins TRBV5-1 and TRBJ1-4, with D uncertain. Germline V CDR1 and CDR2: SGHRS, YFSETQ. This CDR3 spans 15 amino acids. The germline V and J ends were trimmed by 3 bases and 0 bases, with 9 bases remaining between them. Together with reference TRBV5-1 and TRBJ1-4, the CDR3 gives the full variable domain: KAGVTQTPRYLIKTRGQQVTLSCSPISGHRSVSWYQQTPGQGLQFLFEYFSETQRNKGNFPGRFSGRQFSNSRSEMNVSTLELGDSALYLCASSSSLTTNEKLFFGSGTQLSVL.

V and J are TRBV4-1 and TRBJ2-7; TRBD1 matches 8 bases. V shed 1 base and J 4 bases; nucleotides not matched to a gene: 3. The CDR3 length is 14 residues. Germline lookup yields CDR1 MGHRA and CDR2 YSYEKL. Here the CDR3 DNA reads TGCGCCAGCAGCCAAGCGACAGGGGAGTACGAGCAGTACTTC. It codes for CASSQATGEYEQYF.

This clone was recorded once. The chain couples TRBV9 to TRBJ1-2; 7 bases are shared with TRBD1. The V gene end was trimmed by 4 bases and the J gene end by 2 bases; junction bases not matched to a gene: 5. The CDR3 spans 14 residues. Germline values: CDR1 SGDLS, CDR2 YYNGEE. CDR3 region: CASSPRGYNYGYTF. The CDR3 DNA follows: TGTGCCAGCAGCCCCAGGGGGTACAACTATGGCTACACCTTC.

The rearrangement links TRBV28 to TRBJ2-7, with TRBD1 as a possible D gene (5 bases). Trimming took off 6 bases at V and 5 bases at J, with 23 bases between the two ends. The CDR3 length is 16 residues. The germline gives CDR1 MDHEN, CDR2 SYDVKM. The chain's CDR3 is CASRAVGAQGAHEQYF. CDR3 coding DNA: TGTGCCAGCAGGGCAGTTGGGGCCCAAGGGGCCCACGAGCAGTACTTC.

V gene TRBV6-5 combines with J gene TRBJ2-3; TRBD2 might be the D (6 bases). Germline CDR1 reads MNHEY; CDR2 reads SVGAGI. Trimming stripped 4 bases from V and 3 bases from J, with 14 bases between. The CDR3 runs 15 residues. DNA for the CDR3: TGTGCCAGCAGTTCCTTAGGGACTTCAACAGATACGCAGTATTTT. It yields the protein CASSSLGTSTDTQYF.

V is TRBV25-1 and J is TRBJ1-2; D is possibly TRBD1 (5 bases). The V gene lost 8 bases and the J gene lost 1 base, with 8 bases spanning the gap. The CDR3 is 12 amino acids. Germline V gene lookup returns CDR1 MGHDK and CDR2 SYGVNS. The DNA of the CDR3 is TGTGCCAGCTCCCAGGGTAACTATGGCTACACCTTC. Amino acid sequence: CASSQGNYGYTF.

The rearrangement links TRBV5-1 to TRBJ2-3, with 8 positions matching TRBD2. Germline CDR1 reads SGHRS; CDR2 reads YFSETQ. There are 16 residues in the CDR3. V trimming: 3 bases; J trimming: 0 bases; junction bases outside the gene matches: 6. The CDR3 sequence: CASSSGLARSTDTQYF. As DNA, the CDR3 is TGCGCCAGCAGCTCCGGACTAGCCCGAAGCACAGATACGCAGTATTTT.

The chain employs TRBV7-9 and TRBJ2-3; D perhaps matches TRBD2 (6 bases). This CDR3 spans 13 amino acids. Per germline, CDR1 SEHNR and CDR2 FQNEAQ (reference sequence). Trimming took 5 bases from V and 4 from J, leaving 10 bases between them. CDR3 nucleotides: TGTGCCAGCAGCCCCGCGGGGTCAGATACGCAGTATTTT. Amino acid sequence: CASSPAGSDTQYF.

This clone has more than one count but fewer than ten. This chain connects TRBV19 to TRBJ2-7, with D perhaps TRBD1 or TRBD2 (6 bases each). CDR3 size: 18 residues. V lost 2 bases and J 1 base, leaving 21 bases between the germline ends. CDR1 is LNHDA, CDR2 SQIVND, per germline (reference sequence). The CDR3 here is CASSIRGTGRSGSYEQYF. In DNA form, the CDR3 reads TGTGCCAGTAGTATAAGGGGAACAGGGAGGTCCGGGTCCTACGAGCAGTACTTC.

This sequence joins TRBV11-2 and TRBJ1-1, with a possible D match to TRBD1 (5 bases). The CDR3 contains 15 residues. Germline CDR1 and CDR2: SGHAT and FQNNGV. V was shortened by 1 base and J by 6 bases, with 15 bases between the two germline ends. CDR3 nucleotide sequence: TGTGCCAGCAGCTTAGGTCAGGGCGCCTGGGCTGAAGCTTTCTTT. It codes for CASSLGQGAWAEAFF.

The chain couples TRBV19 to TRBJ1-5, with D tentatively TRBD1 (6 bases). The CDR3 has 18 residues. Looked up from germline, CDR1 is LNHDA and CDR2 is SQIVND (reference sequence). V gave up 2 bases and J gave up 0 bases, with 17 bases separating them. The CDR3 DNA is TGTGCCAGTAGTATATGGGGGCCGAAGTATTCTAGCAATCAGCCCCAGCATTTT. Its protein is CASSIWGPKYSSNQPQHF.

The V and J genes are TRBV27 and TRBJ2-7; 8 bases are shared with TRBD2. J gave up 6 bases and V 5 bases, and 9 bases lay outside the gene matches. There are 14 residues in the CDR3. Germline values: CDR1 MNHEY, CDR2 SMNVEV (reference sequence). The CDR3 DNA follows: TGTGCCAGCAGTCCCTTCGGACTAGCCTCCGAGCAGTACTTC. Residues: CASSPFGLASEQYF.

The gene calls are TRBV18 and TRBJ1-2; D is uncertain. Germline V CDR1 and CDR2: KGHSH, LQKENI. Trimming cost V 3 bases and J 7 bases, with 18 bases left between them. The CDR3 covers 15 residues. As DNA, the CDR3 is TGTGCCAGCTCACCGCGAAGGGAGGGAGCAGCTGGCTACACCTTC. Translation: CASSPRREGAAGYTF.

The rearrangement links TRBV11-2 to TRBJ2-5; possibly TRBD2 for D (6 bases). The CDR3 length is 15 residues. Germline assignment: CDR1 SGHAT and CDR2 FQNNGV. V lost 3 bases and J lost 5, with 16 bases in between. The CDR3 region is CASSLDRGSGETQYF. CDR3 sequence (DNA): TGTGCCAGCAGCTTGGACCGGGGGTCAGGGGAGACCCAGTACTTC.

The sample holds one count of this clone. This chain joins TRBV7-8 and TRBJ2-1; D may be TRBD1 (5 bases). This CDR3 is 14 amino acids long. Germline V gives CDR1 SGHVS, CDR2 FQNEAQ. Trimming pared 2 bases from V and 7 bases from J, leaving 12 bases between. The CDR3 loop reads CASSLTIGDNEQFF. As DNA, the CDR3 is TGTGCCAGCAGCTTAACGATAGGGGATAATGAGCAGTTCTTC.

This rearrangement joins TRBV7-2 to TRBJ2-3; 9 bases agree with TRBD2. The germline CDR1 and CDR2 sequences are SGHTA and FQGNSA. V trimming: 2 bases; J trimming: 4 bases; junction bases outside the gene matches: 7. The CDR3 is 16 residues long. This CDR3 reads CASSLRASGISDTQYF. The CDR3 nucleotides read TGTGCCAGCAGCTTAAGGGCTAGCGGGATTTCAGATACGCAGTATTTT.

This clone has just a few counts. This chain's CDR3 is CASSQASGSSYEQYF. The CDR3 nucleotides read TGCGCCAGCAGCCAAGCGAGCGGGAGCTCCTACGAGCAGTACTTC. The rearrangement uses TRBV4-1 and TRBJ2-7, with TRBD2 matching 8 bases. This CDR3 contains 15 residues. CDR1 MGHRA and CDR2 YSYEKL come from the germline V gene. V gave up 1 base and J gave up 0 bases; unmatched junction bases: 2.

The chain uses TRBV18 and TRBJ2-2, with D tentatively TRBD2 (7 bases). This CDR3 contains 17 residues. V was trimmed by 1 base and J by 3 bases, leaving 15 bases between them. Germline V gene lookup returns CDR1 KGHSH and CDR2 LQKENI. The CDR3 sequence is CASSPQSGGPHTGELFF. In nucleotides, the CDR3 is TGTGCCAGCTCACCACAGTCGGGGGGCCCTCACACCGGGGAGCTGTTTTTT.

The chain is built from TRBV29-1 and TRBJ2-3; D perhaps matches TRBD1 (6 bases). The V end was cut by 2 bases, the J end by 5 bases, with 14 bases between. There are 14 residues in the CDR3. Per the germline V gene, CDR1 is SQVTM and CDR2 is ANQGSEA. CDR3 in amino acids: CSVETGQKLDTQYF. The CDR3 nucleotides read TGCAGCGTTGAAACCGGACAGAAGTTAGATACGCAGTATTTT.